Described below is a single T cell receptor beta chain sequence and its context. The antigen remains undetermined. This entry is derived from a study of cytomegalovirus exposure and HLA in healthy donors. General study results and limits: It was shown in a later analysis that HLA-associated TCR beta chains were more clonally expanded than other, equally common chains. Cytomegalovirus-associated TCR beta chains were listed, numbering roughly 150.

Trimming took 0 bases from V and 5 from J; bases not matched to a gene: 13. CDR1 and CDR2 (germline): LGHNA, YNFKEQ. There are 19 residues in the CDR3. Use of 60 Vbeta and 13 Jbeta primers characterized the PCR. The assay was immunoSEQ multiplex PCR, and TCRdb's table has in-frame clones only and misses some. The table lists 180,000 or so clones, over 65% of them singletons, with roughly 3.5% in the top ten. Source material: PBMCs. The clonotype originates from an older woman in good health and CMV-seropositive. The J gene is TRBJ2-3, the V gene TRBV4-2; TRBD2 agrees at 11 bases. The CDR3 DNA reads TGTGCCAGCAGCCAAGACGTAGCGGGGGGGCTCCCTTCGCTAGATACGCAGTATTTT. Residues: CASSQDVAGGLPSLDTQYF.